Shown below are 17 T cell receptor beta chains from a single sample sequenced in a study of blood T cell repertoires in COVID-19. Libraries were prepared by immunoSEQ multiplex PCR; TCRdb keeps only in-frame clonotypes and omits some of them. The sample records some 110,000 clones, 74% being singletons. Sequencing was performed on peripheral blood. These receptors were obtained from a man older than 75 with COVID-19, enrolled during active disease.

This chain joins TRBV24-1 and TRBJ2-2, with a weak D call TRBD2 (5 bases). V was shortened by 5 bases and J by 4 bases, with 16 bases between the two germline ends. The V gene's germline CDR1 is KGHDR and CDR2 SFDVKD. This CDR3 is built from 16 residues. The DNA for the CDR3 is TGTGCCACCAGTGGGATCCGTGGAGGCGGCACCGGGGAGCTGTTTTTT. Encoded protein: CATSGIRGGGTGELFF.

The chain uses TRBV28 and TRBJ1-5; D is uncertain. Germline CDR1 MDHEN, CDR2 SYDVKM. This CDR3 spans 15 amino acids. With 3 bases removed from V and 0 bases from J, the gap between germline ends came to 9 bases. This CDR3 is CASSFGLNSNQPQHF. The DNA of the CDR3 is TGTGCCAGCAGTTTCGGTTTAAATAGCAATCAGCCCCAGCATTTT. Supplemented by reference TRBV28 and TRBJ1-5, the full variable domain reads DVKVTQSSRYLVKRTGEKVFLECVQDMDHENMFWYRQDPGLGLRLIYFSYDVKMKEKGDIPEGYSVSREKKERFSLILESASTNQTSMYLCASSFGLNSNQPQHFGDGTRLSIL.

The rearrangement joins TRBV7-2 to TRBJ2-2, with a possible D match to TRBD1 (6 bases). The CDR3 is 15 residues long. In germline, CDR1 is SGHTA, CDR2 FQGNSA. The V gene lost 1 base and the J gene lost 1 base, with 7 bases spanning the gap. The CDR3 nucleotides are TGTGCCAGCAGCTTAGGACAGGTGAACACCGGGGAGCTGTTTTTT. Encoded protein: CASSLGQVNTGELFF.

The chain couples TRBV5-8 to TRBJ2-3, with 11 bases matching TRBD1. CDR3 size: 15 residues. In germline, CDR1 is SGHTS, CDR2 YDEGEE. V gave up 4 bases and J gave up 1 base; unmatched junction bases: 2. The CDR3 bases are TGTGCCAGCAGCCGGACAGGGGGCCGCACAGATACGCAGTATTTT. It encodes CASSRTGGRTDTQYF.

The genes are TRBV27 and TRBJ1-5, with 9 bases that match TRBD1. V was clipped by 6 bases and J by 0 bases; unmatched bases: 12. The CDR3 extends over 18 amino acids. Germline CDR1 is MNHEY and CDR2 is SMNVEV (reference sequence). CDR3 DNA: TGTGCCAGCAGCTTGACAGGGGGTGCGTACTATAGCAATCAGCCCCAGCATTTT. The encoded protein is CASSLTGGAYYSNQPQHF.

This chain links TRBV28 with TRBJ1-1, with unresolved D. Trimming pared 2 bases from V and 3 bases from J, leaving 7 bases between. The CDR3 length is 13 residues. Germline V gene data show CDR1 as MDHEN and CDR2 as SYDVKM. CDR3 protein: CASSLGQDTEAFF. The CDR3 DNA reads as TGTGCCAGCAGTTTAGGGCAGGACACTGAAGCTTTCTTT. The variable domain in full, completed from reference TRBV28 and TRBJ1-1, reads DVKVTQSSRYLVKRTGEKVFLECVQDMDHENMFWYRQDPGLGLRLIYFSYDVKMKEKGDIPEGYSVSREKKERFSLILESASTNQTSMYLCASSLGQDTEAFFGQGTRLTVV.

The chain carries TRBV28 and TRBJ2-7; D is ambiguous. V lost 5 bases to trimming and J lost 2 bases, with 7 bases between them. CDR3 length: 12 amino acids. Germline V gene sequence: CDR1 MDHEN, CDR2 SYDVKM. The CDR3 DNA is TGTGCCAGCAGTGGCGGTACCTACGAGCAGTACTTC. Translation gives CASSGGTYEQYF.

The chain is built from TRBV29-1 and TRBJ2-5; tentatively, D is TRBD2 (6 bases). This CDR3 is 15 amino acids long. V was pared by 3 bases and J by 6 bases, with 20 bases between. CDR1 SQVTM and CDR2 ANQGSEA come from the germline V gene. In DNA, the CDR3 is TGCAGCGTTGAGAGCGGGCCTAACCGTGGACAGACCCAGTACTTC. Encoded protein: CSVESGPNRGQTQYF.

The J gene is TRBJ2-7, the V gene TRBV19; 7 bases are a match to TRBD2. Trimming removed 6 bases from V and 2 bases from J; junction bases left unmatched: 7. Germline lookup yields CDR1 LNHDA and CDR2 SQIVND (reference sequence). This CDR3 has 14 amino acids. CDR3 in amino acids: CASRSSAGAYEQYF. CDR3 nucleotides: TGTGCCAGTAGAAGCTCGGCGGGGGCCTACGAGCAGTACTTC. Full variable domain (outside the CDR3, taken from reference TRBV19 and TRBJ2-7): DGGITQSPKYLFRKEGQNVTLSCEQNLNHDAMYWYRQDPGQGLRLIYYSQIVNDFQKGDIAEGYSVSREKKESFPLTVTSAQKNPTAFYLCASRSSAGAYEQYFGPGTRLTVT.

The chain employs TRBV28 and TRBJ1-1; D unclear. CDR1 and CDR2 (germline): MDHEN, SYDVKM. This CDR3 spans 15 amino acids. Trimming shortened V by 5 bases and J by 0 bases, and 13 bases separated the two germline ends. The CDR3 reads CASSLLVTMNTEAFF. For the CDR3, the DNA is TGTGCCAGCAGTCTCCTTGTGACAATGAACACTGAAGCTTTCTTT.

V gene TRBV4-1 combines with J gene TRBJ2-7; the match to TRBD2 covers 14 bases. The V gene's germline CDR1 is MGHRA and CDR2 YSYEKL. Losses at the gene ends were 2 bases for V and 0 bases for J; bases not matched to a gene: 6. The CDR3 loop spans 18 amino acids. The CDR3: CASSQPGLAGVSSYEQYF. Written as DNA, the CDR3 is TGCGCCAGCAGCCAACCGGGACTAGCGGGGGTAAGCTCCTACGAGCAGTACTTC.

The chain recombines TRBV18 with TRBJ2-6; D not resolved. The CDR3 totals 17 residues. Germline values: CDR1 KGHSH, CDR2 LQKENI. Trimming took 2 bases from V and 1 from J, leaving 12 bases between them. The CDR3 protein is CASSPVTVLSGANVLTF. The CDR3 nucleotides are TGTGCCAGCTCACCAGTAACAGTCCTATCTGGGGCCAACGTCCTGACTTTC.

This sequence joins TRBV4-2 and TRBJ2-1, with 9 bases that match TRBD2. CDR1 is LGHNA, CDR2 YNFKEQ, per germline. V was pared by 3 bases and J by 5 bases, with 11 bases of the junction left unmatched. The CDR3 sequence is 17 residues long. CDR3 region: CASSHLMAGGPHNEQFF. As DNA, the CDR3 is TGTGCCAGCAGCCACTTAATGGCGGGAGGGCCCCACAATGAGCAGTTCTTC.

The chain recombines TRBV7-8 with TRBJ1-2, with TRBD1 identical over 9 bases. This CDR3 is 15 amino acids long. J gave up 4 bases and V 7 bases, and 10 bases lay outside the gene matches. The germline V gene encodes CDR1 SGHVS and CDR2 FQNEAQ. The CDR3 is CASIGTGSPSYGYTF. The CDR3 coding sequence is TGTGCCAGCATAGGGACAGGGTCCCCTAGCTATGGCTACACCTTC.

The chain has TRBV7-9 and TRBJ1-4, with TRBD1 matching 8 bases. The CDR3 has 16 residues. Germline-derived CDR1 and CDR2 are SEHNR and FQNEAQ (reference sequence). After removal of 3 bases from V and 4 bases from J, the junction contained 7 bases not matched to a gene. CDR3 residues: CASSLYRDRFNEKLFF. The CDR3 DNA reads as TGTGCCAGCAGCTTGTACCGGGACAGGTTTAATGAAAAACTGTTTTTT.

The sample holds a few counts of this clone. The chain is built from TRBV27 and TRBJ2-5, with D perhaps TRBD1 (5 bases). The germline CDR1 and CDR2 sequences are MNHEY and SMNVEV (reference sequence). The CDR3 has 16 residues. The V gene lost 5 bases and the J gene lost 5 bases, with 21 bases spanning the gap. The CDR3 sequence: CASSTPTDLGVETQYF. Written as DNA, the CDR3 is TGTGCCAGCAGTACCCCCACGGACCTAGGGGTGGAGACCCAGTACTTC.

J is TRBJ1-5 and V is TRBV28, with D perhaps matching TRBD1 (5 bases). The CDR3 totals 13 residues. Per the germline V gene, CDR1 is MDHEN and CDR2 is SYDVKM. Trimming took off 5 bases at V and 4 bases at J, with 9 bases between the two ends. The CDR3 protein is CASSDSLNQPQHF. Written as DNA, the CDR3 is TGTGCCAGCAGTGACAGCCTGAATCAGCCCCAGCATTTT. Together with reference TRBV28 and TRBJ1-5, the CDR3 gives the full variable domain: DVKVTQSSRYLVKRTGEKVFLECVQDMDHENMFWYRQDPGLGLRLIYFSYDVKMKEKGDIPEGYSVSREKKERFSLILESASTNQTSMYLCASSDSLNQPQHFGDGTRLSIL.